Listed below are T cell receptor beta chains from one sample, sequenced in a study of T cells in tumors after PD-1 blockade. The data were produced by immunoSEQ multiplex PCR, yet TCRdb's version contains in-frame clones alone and is incomplete. The data hold 45,000 or so clones, with more than 65% observed a single time. Sequencing used PBMCs, obtained before anti-PD-1 therapy. The origin of the receptors is a human donor with advanced basal cell or squamous cell carcinoma (not recorded which). CDR3s include the opening cysteine and the closing phenylalanine or tryptophan. A D gene is named only where the DNA matches it firmly. Size tells how often a clone was seen (once, few, many) or the class of an expanded clone, and some rows leave it out.

clone_size j_call v_call d_call cdr3_nt cdr3_aa
- TRBJ2-6 TRBV27 - TGTGCCAGCGGACGAGTGGGGGACGTAGGTAGTGGGGCCAACGTCCTGACTTTC CASGRVGDVGSGANVLTF
- TRBJ2-2 TRBV12-3/TRBV12-4 TRBD2 TGTGCCAGCAGTTTAGGGGCGGGGGGGCCCTTGTTTTTT CASSLGAGGPLFF
- TRBJ2-5 TRBV5-1 - TGCGCCAGCAGCCTGGAGCCCGGGACCCAACAAGAGACCCAGTACTTC CASSLEPGTQQETQYF
once TRBJ1-6 TRBV5-1 TRBD1 TGCGCCAGCAGCTTGTATGGACAGGGGAATTCACCCCTCCACTTT CASSLYGQGNSPLHF
- TRBJ1-1 TRBV5-4 - TGTGCCAGCAGCTCAGGAACCCGGAGCTCTGAAGCTTTCTTT CASSSGTRSSEAFF
once TRBJ2-5 TRBV6-5 TRBD2 TGTGCCAGCAGTTTAGGGGTCGGGGGGACTGGAGAGACCCAGTACTTC CASSLGVGGTGETQYF
- TRBJ2-7 TRBV6-5 - TGTGCCAGCAGGGGTTGGGGGACTGGAACATACGAGCAGTACTTC CASRGWGTGTYEQYF
- TRBJ2-7 TRBV2 TRBD2 TGTGCCAGCCTGAGCGGGAGGGCGATCTACGAGCAGTACTTC CASLSGRAIYEQYF
few TRBJ2-2 TRBV5-1 TRBD1 TGCGCCAGCAGCCCCCTTGATCCAGGGGGCTCCGGGGAGCTGTTTTTT CASSPLDPGGSGELFF
- TRBJ1-5 TRBV24-1 TRBD1 TGTGCCACCGGGGACAGCAATAGCAATCAGCCCCAGCATTTT CATGDSNSNQPQHF
few TRBJ1-1 TRBV7-6 - TGTGCCAGCAGCACCGGGACCGAGGGAACTGAAGCTTTCTTT CASSTGTEGTEAFF
- TRBJ1-4 TRBV7-9 TRBD1 TGTGCCAGCAGCTTCCTTACCTTAACAGGGGAGGATGAAAAACTGTTTTTT CASSFLTLTGEDEKLFF